This T cell receptor beta chain was captured in a study of T cells in Graves' hyperthyroidism and ophthalmopathy. The V end lost 4 bases, the J end lost 2 bases, and 9 bases lay between the germline ends. The CDR3 length is 14 residues. A roughly 10 ml volume of fresh peripheral blood provided the PBMCs. There were TCR beta CDR3 regions amplified from RNA transcripts. The primer set for the first-round RT-PCR of the TCR CDR3 was HTBI. Each CDR3 protein gets one entry after TCRdb re-called the multiplex PCR reads with MiXCR. This sample has about 320,000 distinct CDR3 sequences, with around 17% found just once.

V is TRBV12-3 or TRBV12-4 and J is TRBJ1-5; a weak D match, TRBD1 (5 bases). What was sequenced was blood. This clonotype originated in a man under 40 with Graves' hyperthyroidism. The CDR3 spells CASSSGRRNQPQHF. For the CDR3, the DNA is TGTGCCAGCAGTTCAGGGAGGCGCAATCAGCCCCAGCATTTT.